This T cell receptor (beta chain) derives from a study of CD4 T cells in relation to SARS-CoV-2 and coronaviruses (dated by TCRdb to the early 2020s). For the study in its entirety: Across all 12 patients in the full convalescent cohort, ages ranged from roughly 20 to 72 years, with a median of 38. Samples from three pre-COVID donors and the naive versus memory experiments were sequenced with the Adaptive Biotechnologies TCR-sequencing kit; other data were Illumina-based. The roughly twelve convalescent patients included 8 males and 4 females; two subjects were Hispanic. Shared crossreactive spike epitopes were mapped to their HLA restriction using patient-derived lymphoblastoid cell lines. At the level of individual TCR clonotypes, the study measured memory CD4+ T cell crossreactivity between SARS-CoV-2 spike protein and common cold coronavirus spike proteins. For other donors in the study, expansion assays were sequenced with a different, Illumina-based TCR-beta assay. The investigation overall reported the following: Sequencing naive versus memory cells indicated that the assay picks up memory recall responses, not primary responses primed during culture. Crossreactive clones showed significantly weaker SARS-CoV-2-driven expansion than monoreactive clones, consistent with antigenic imprinting. The study was constrained by small numbers of patients and of tested TCRs. No donor contributed both pre-pandemic and post-infection samples, which limited tracing the source of pre-existing responses. Around two thirds of donors had memory CD4+ clonotypes that crossrecognized SARS-CoV-2 and at least one common cold coronavirus spike. Because the crossreactivity analysis focused on spike protein, crossreactivity against other viral proteins was not assessed.

Naive and memory CD4+ T cells were separated from cryopreserved PBMCs through CD4 enrichment, which was followed by EasySep naive CD4+ T cell enrichment. PBMCs were isolated from leukapheresis product or whole blood by Ficoll-Paque PLUS gradient centrifugation. PBMCs were either cryopreserved at -140°C or used fresh in the expansion assay. The QIAamp Micro DNA Kit was used to extract genomic DNA from the CD4+ T cells. In regard to this clone: Its antigen is still unknown. Qualities for individual bases were not recorded, and no much larger clone is one base off.

Deep-resolution immunoSEQ TCR-beta sequencing was performed on DNA from uncultured naive and memory CD4+ T cells. The original methods were these. During preprocessing, nonproductive sequences were discarded, as were any CDR3s that did not begin with C, did not end with F or W, or were shorter than 7 amino acids. Cultured and uncultured naive and memory CD4+ repertoires were searched for CDR3s previously identified as spike- and CEF-reactive. CDR3 homology was measured as pairwise Levenshtein distance, computed with the stringdist R package after trimming three terminal residues from each end. Held by TCRdb, this immuneACCESS table contains in-frame sequences only and omits some clones. Under half of the omission traces to an unresolved V gene where checked; the cause of the rest is unknown. V, J and clone size are taken as reported in that table, and D and trimming were inferred from the DNA itself. For this sample there are 35,000 to 40,000 clones; approximately 85% appear just once. Less than 4% of the sample comes from the top ten.

The germline V gene (reference sequence) gives CDR1 as LNHDA and CDR2 as SQIVND. Taken from cysteine to phenylalanine, the CDR3 has 17 residues. Only the CDR3 region is kept as DNA, spanning 51 bases read in frame from base 1. The junction shows trimming of 3 bases on V and 0 bases on J, plus 15 bases between the germline ends. The receptor comes from an adult with COVID-19. Sequences were obtained from memory CD4+ T cells from PBMCs. The meaning of the sample's cell subset or site label: memory (non-naive) CD4+ T cells. The sequence joins TRBV19 to TRBJ2-1, with TRBD1 as a weak D call on 6 bases. The sequenced DNA: TGTGCCAGTAGTATCGGCCACCAGGGGAGCTCCTACAATGAGCAGTTCTTC. Its amino acids are CASSIGHQGSSYNEQFF.